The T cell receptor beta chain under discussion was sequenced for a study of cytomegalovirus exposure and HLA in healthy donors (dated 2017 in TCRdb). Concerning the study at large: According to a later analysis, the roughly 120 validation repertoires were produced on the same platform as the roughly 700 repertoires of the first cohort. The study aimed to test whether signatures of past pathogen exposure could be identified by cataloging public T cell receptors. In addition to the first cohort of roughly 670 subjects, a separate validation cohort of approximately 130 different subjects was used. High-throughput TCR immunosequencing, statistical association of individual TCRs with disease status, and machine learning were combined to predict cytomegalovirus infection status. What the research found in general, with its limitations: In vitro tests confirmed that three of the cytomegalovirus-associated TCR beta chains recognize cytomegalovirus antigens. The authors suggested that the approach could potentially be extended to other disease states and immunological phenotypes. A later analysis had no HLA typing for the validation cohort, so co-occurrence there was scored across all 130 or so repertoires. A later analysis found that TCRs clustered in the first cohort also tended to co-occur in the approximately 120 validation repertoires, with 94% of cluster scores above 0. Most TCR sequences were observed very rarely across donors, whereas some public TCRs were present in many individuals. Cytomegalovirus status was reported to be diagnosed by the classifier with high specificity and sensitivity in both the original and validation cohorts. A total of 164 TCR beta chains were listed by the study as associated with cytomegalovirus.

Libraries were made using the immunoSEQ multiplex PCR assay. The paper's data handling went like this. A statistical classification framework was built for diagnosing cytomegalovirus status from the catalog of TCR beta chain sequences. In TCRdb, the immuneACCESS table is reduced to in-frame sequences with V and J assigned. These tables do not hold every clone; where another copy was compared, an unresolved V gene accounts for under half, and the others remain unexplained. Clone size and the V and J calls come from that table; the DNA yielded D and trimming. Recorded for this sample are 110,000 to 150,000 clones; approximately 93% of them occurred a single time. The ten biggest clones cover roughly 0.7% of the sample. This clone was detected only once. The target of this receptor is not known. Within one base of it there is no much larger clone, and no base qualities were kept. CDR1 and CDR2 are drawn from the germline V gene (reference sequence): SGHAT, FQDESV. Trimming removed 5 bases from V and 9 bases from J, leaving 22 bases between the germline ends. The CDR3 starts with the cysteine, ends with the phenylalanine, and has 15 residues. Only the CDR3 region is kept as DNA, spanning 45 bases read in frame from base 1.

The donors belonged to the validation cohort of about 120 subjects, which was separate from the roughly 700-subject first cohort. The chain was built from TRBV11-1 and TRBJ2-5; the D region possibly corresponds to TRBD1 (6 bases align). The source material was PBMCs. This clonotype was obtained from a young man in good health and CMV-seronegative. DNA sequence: TGTGCCAGCAGCCCCGGGACATTCAGTTTAACGTCCCAGTACTTC. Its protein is CASSPGTFSLTSQYF.